Here is one TCR beta chain with its context. Its specific antigen is unknown. No quality values exist for individual bases; no much larger clone is one base distant. These data come from a study of blood T cell repertoires in COVID-19 (dated by TCRdb to the early 2020s). As for the study more broadly: Samples from collaborators originated in the United States, Italy and Spain and spanned both the acute and convalescent phases of COVID-19. The material from the prospective study consisted of cDNA or gDNA derived from T cells, B-cell-depleted T cells, or PBMCs. The dataset comprised deeply sampled blood TCRbeta repertoires from subjects exposed to, actively infected with, or recovered from COVID-19. A freely available public database, intended as a resource for researchers studying the immune response to SARS-CoV-2, is where the repertoires were released. The samples were drawn from the first 160 participants of the ongoing ImmuneRACE study and from 1,254 subjects provided by 6 global collaborators. A de-identified subject ID, COVID-19 status, age in years and sex were almost always included in the sample metadata. HLA class I and class II types, where available, came from metadata supplied by the sample provider rather than from assay-based typing.

The CDR3 contains 14 residues, cysteine and phenylalanine counted. Only the CDR3 DNA stays, 42 bases, in frame from base 1. Between the V and J ends, shortened by 6 bases and 2 bases respectively, the junction contains 14 bases. The germline V gene (reference sequence) specifies LNHDA as CDR1 and SQIVND as CDR2. Each collaborating institution followed its own protocols to collect whole blood in K2EDTA tubes. For TCRbeta analysis, collaborators shipped samples as frozen whole blood, isolated PBMCs, or DNA extracted from either of those sample types. Study-wide conclusions, independent of this receptor: Clinical and demographic metadata were provided uncurated, with the amount varying by source and participant.

TCRbeta CDR3 regions were amplified from genomic DNA by means of the immunoSEQ Assay, a bias-controlled multiplex PCR. The original pipeline was this. The number of nucleated cells in each sample was estimated by amplification of reference gene primers within the assay. To quantify the absolute abundance of each unique TCRbeta CDR3 rearrangement, sequence reads were collapsed and filtered. For each sample, productive Simpson clonality was calculated as the square root of Simpson's diversity index across productive rearrangements. In its TCRdb copy, this immuneACCESS table keeps in-frame sequences only and misses some clones. Where compared with another copy, unresolved V genes explain less than half of these, and the others have no known cause. V and J calls and clone size are given by that table; D and trimming were obtained from the DNA. The sample data list around 99,000 clones, and about 90% of these were observed just once. The leading ten clones occupy 0.95% to 1.3% of the sample.

The origin of this receptor is a human donor in a cohort sampled during active COVID-19. The sequenced material came from peripheral blood. Rearrangement joined TRBV19 to TRBJ2-7; possibly the D gene is TRBD1, per 5 matching bases. The DNA reads as follows: TGTGCCAGTAGATTGACAGATTCCACCTACGAGCAGTACTTC. It is translated as CASRLTDSTYEQYF.